The T cell receptor beta chain under discussion was sequenced for a study of shared clonotypes between healthy human individuals. This CDR3 has 16 amino acids. J lost 1 base, V lost 0 bases, and 7 bases had no gene match. Germline V gene lookup returns CDR1 SGHRS and CDR2 YFSETQ. The assay was immunoSEQ multiplex PCR, and TCRdb's table has in-frame clones only and misses some. The data contain 2 million or so clones, 85% to 95% of them singletons. To note about this clone: The target antigen is unknown.

Notes on the study in general: Incomplete sequencing of sorted subsets was indicated by rarefaction despite large depth.

Positive CCR7 selection of CD45RO-negative cells yielded the naive CD8 cells, and terminally differentiated effector memory CD45RA+ cells were excluded. The chain uses TRBV5-1 and TRBJ2-7, with 7 bases identical to TRBD1. The sequence was obtained from a man in his late teens or twenties in good health. The sequencing input was naive CD8+ T cells sorted from blood. This CDR3 is CASSLAITGASYEQYF. The DNA for the CDR3 is TGCGCCAGCAGCTTGGCCATCACAGGGGCATCCTACGAGCAGTACTTC.